A selection of T cell receptor beta chains follows, all from one sample in a study of T-cell memory formation after mild COVID-19. One entry per CDR3 protein results from TCRdb running MiXCR on the 5' RACE reads. Counted here are about 560,000 distinct CDR3 sequences, about 22% occurring once; the ten biggest clones make up roughly 8.3%. Sequenced: PBMCs or a T cell subset sorted from them (not recorded which). The origin of the receptors is an adult woman who had mild COVID-19 (a few samples of this study predate the infection). Cell type and time point are not known. Each CDR3 is given with its conserved first and last residue. The order of the fields is V gene, J gene, CDR3 protein.

v_gene: TRBV24-1; j_gene: TRBJ2-1; CDR3aa: CATSGSGPYEQFF
v_gene: TRBV5-1; j_gene: TRBJ2-2; CDR3aa: CASSLRPGTGELFF
v_gene: TRBV6-5; j_gene: TRBJ1-3; CDR3aa: CASSYSGTVGNTIYF
v_gene: TRBV19; j_gene: TRBJ1-1; CDR3aa: CASRVGATEAFF
v_gene: TRBV5-1; j_gene: TRBJ2-3; CDR3aa: CASSLDWTGTGYASDTQYF
v_gene: TRBV5-1; j_gene: TRBJ2-1; CDR3aa: CASSRGSRYNEQFF
v_gene: TRBV19; j_gene: TRBJ2-7; CDR3aa: CASSIVTSFSYEQYF
v_gene: TRBV7-8; j_gene: TRBJ2-6; CDR3aa: CASSLEGGRLSGANVLTF
v_gene: TRBV20-1; j_gene: TRBJ2-7; CDR3aa: CSARRGAGDNEQYF
v_gene: TRBV9; j_gene: TRBJ2-3; CDR3aa: CASSVGDRGSSGQYF
v_gene: TRBV11-3; j_gene: TRBJ2-4; CDR3aa: CASSLGAGDIQYF
v_gene: TRBV30; j_gene: TRBJ2-7; CDR3aa: CAWRAGHEQYF
v_gene: TRBV20-1; j_gene: TRBJ1-6; CDR3aa: CSARPAGPSSYNSPLHF
v_gene: TRBV12-3/TRBV12-4; j_gene: TRBJ2-5; CDR3aa: CAISRDFQETQYF
v_gene: TRBV18; j_gene: TRBJ1-1; CDR3aa: CASSANGGTEAFF
v_gene: TRBV18; j_gene: TRBJ2-1; CDR3aa: CASSPPGSNGNEQFF
v_gene: TRBV12-3/TRBV12-4; j_gene: TRBJ1-2; CDR3aa: CASSFGPGQGQIGYTF
v_gene: TRBV20-1; j_gene: TRBJ2-1; CDR3aa: CSAREMTGYNEQFF
v_gene: TRBV7-2; j_gene: TRBJ1-6; CDR3aa: CASSARDRGYSPLHF
v_gene: TRBV30; j_gene: TRBJ2-1; CDR3aa: CAWNLAGGLDEQFF